This TCR beta chain emerged from a study of T-cell reconstitution after alpha-beta-depleted transplantation in children. Trimming cost V 3 bases and J 4 bases, with 11 bases left between them. CDR3 length equals 14 residues. This clonotype was recorded a few times. It was with unique molecular identifiers that the TCRbeta library was prepared. TCRdb processed the PCR reads anew with MiXCR; each CDR3 protein has one entry. The data show 400,000 to 500,000 distinct CDR3 sequences, roughly a tenth seen once. The clonotype originates from a human donor who donated a stem cell graft to a child with acute myeloid leukemia. The starting material was PBMCs from the stem cell graft donor, obtained from the stem cell graft. This chain uses TRBV12-3 or TRBV12-4 with TRBJ2-3, with D possibly matching TRBD2 (6 bases). CDR3 in amino acids: CASSFGGVADTQYF. The DNA of the CDR3 is TGTGCCAGCAGTTTTGGCGGGGTAGCAGATACGCAGTATTTT.